These 11 T cell receptor beta chains were sequenced from one sample in a study of cytomegalovirus exposure and HLA in healthy donors. Amplification used 60 Vbeta primers and 13 Jbeta primers. Assay: immunoSEQ multiplex PCR; the TCRdb copy retains only in-frame clones and omits some. Of 65,000 to 90,000 clones listed, just under 75% are singletons. Material for sequencing was PBMCs. The receptors derive from a man aged 55 to 69 in good health and CMV-seronegative.

This rearrangement joins TRBV11-2 to TRBJ1-2, with no clear D. This CDR3 contains 17 residues. The V end lost 8 bases, the J end lost 4 bases, and 26 bases lay between the germline ends. The germline gives CDR1 SGHAT, CDR2 FQNNGV. Written as DNA, the CDR3 is TGTGCCAGCGGACCTCGACTACCGACCAGCCAGCCCTATGGCTACACCTTC. Translation: CASGPRLPTSQPYGYTF. Drawing the rest from reference TRBV11-2 and TRBJ1-2, the complete variable domain is EAGVAQSPRYKIIEKRQSVAFWCNPISGHATLYWYQQILGQGPKLLIQFQNNGVVDDSQLPKDRFSAERLKGVDSTLKIQPAKLEDSAVYLCASGPRLPTSQPYGYTFGSGTRLTVV.

The V and J genes are TRBV4-1 and TRBJ1-5; D unresolved. CDR1 and CDR2 from the germline V gene are MGHRA and YSYEKL. Trimming removed 1 base at V and 0 bases at J, with 16 bases between. CDR3 length equals 18 residues. The CDR3 sequence: CASSQAVGSLYSNQPQHF. The CDR3 DNA reads TGCGCCAGCAGCCAAGCGGTCGGGTCTTTATATAGCAATCAGCCCCAGCATTTT.

As concerns this clone: The junction shows a germline mismatch at one end, possibly a read error. J is TRBJ2-7 and V is TRBV7-9, with 10 positions matching TRBD1. Germline CDR1 and CDR2: SEHNR and FQNEAQ (reference sequence). The CDR3 consists of 14 residues. Here the CDR3 DNA reads TGTTCCAGCAGCCCTCCCGGACAGGGGGAGGAGCAGTACTTC. It yields the protein CSSSPPGQGEEQYF.

This clone was seen a single time. The V and J genes are TRBV9 and TRBJ1-1, with D perhaps matching TRBD1 (5 bases). The CDR3 consists of 14 residues. V was shortened by 4 bases and J by 4 bases, with 14 bases between the two germline ends. The germline gives CDR1 SGDLS, CDR2 YYNGEE. The DNA of the CDR3 is TGTGCCAGCAGCCCCTGGGGGGGAATCACTGAAGCTTTCTTT. Its translation: CASSPWGGITEAFF.

This clone was counted a few times. The chain combines TRBV7-3 with TRBJ2-1; 7 bases fit TRBD1. CDR3 size: 15 residues. CDR1 and CDR2 (germline): SGHTA, FQGTGA. Trimming removed 5 bases from V and 4 bases from J; junction bases left unmatched: 8. DNA of the CDR3: TGTGCCAGCAGCCCGGACAGGAAATCTTACAATGAGCAGTTCTTC. Protein product: CASSPDRKSYNEQFF.

The rearrangement links TRBV7-9 to TRBJ2-7; a possible D gene is TRBD2 (5 bases). Trimming cost V 4 bases and J 3 bases, with 10 bases left between them. The CDR3 consists of 13 residues. Germline CDR1 reads SEHNR; CDR2 reads FQNEAQ (reference sequence). CDR3 sequence reads: CASSSGRIYEQYF. The CDR3, as DNA: TGTGCCAGCAGCTCGGGAAGGATCTACGAGCAGTACTTC. The variable domain in full, completed from reference TRBV7-9 and TRBJ2-7, reads DTGVSQNPRHKITKRGQNVTFRCDPISEHNRLYWYRQTLGQGPEFLTYFQNEAQLEKSRLLSDRFSAERPKGSFSTLEIQRTEQGDSAMYLCASSSGRIYEQYFGPGTRLTVT.

This clone was counted once. The chain combines TRBV7-3 with TRBJ2-1, with TRBD2 as a possible D gene (6 bases). V was shortened by 2 bases and J by 3 bases, with 11 bases between the two germline ends. In germline, CDR1 is SGHTA, CDR2 FQGTGA. The CDR3 runs to 15 residues. CDR3 nucleotide sequence: TGTGCCAGCAGCTTAGGTCCAGCGGGCTACAATGAGCAGTTCTTC. Protein: CASSLGPAGYNEQFF.

This sequence joins TRBV19 and TRBJ2-2, with D tentatively TRBD2 (6 bases). CDR1 and CDR2 (germline): LNHDA, SQIVND (reference sequence). Trimming removed 7 bases at V and 4 bases at J, with 16 bases between. The CDR3 loop spans 15 amino acids. CDR3: CASTLGMRGTGELFF. In DNA form, the CDR3 reads TGTGCCAGTACCCTGGGCATGCGGGGCACCGGGGAGCTGTTTTTT.

V gene TRBV19 combines with J gene TRBJ1-3; D is unresolved. Germline V lookup: CDR1 LNHDA, CDR2 SQIVND (reference sequence). This CDR3 has 15 amino acids. The V end was cut by 5 bases, the J end by 1 base, with 12 bases between. The CDR3 DNA reads TGTGCCAGTAGTGGTGCGGCCCGGTCTGGAAACACCATATATTTT. This encodes CASSGAARSGNTIYF.

The chain is built from TRBV5-5 and TRBJ1-3; D remains ambiguous. The CDR3 is 15 amino acids. Trimming shortened V by 0 bases and J by 2 bases, and 9 bases separated the two germline ends. Germline lookup yields CDR1 SGHKS and CDR2 YYEKEE (reference sequence). The CDR3 loop reads CASSLAGKTGNTIYF. The CDR3 bases are TGTGCCAGCAGCTTGGCCGGGAAGACTGGAAACACCATATATTTT.

The chain couples TRBV19 to TRBJ2-7; a weak D match, TRBD2 (5 bases). The germline V gene has CDR1 LNHDA and CDR2 SQIVND (reference sequence). The ends were cut back, 3 bases at V and 2 bases at J, with 8 bases in the middle. The CDR3 contains 13 residues. In nucleotides, the CDR3 is TGTGCCAGTAGTATGAAGGGAGCCTACGAGCAGTACTTC. The encoded protein is CASSMKGAYEQYF.